The entry below describes one TCR beta chain. Its cognate antigen is unknown. The data are from a study of cytomegalovirus exposure and HLA in healthy donors. CDR3 length: 16 residues. V dropped 3 bases and J dropped 12; count of bases not matched to a gene: 12. The germline CDR1 and CDR2 sequences are SGHRS and YFSETQ. Donors likely had unrecorded immune exposures despite being nominally healthy when sampled. Regarding the study as a whole: Later analysis suggested most CMV-associated TCR beta chains were HLA-restricted. TCR beta sequences reportedly predicted most subjects' HLA-A and HLA-B alleles accurately. Serostatus for CMV was the only available immune exposure information.

PCR was performed using 60 Vbeta and 13 Jbeta primers. The assay was immunoSEQ multiplex PCR, and TCRdb's table has in-frame clones only and misses some. The repertoire table contains roughly 62,000 clones. The clonotype comes from a woman aged 18-29 years in good health and CMV-seronegative. The sequencing input was PBMCs. V usage is TRBV5-1 and J usage is TRBJ2-4, with TRBD2 matching over 13 bases. The CDR3 DNA reads TGCGCCAGCAGCTCCCTGCCGGGACTAGCGGGGTTGGGTCAGTACTTC. Translating gives CASSSLPGLAGLGQYF.